This TCR beta chain was captured by sequencing in a study of identical twins' blood T cells. Trimming removed 3 bases from V and 3 bases from J; junction bases left unmatched: 6. CDR3 length: 16 amino acids. TCRdb re-called the 5' RACE reads with MiXCR, one entry per CDR3 protein. This repertoire shows roughly 340,000 distinct CDR3 sequences, approximately 30% found once; its top ten account for about 6%. The sample holds a few counts of this clonotype. Sample: PBMCs. The genes are TRBV12-3 or TRBV12-4 and TRBJ2-3; 10 bases line up with TRBD2. The receptor was derived from a woman between 18 and 55 years old in good health. CDR3 bases: TGTGCCAGCAGTTTTCTAGCGGGAGAAGAAACAGATACGCAGTATTTT. It codes for CASSFLAGEETDTQYF.